These 22 T cell receptor beta chains came from one sample sequenced in a study of blood T cell repertoires in COVID-19. Sequenced by immunoSEQ multiplex PCR; TCRdb stores in-frame clones only, minus some. This sample carries some 150,000 clones, 84% of them seen once, and the ten largest clones take 35% to 40%. Sequences were obtained from peripheral blood. Every receptor here comes from a human donor in a cohort sampled during active COVID-19.

The chain has TRBV2 and TRBJ2-3; 10 nucleotides agree with TRBD1. CDR1 is SNHLY and CDR2 is FYNNEI in the germline V gene. The CDR3 contains 14 residues. Trimming took 6 bases from V and 5 from J; bases not matched to a gene: 5. The CDR3 DNA sequence: TGTGCCAGCAGGAAGGGGACAGGGGTAGATACGCAGTATTTT. Its translation: CASRKGTGVDTQYF.

This clone appeared once. The chain joins TRBV4-1 to TRBJ1-1, with D maybe TRBD1 (6 bases). The CDR3 runs 15 residues. The V end lost 3 bases, the J end lost 1 base, and 12 bases lay between the germline ends. Germline V gene data show CDR1 as MGHRA and CDR2 as YSYEKL. In DNA, the CDR3 is TGCGCCAGCAGCCACGACGAGGGGGAGAACACTGAAGCTTTCTTT. Protein product: CASSHDEGENTEAFF.

This clone was counted a single time. CDR3 residues: CASSEQGVQAFF. CDR3 DNA: TGTGCCAGCAGTGAGCAGGGGGTCCAAGCTTTCTTT. This sequence joins TRBV6-1 and TRBJ1-1; TRBD1 aligns across 7 bases. Per the germline V gene, CDR1 is MNHNS and CDR2 is SASEGT. The CDR3 spans 12 residues. V shed 3 bases, J shed 9 bases, and the junction held 4 bases outside the gene matches.

This clone has just one count. The rearrangement joins TRBV4-1 to TRBJ2-5, with D possibly matching TRBD2 (5 bases). Germline V lookup: CDR1 MGHRA, CDR2 YSYEKL. The CDR3 spans 14 residues. The V and J ends lost 4 bases and 7 bases respectively, with 16 bases between them. The CDR3 coding sequence is TGCGCCAGCAGCCCCCTTGAGCCGGCGGGGACCCAGTACTTC. Its translation is CASSPLEPAGTQYF.

The rearrangement joins TRBV13 to TRBJ2-3; TRBD2 matches 9 bases. The CDR3 is 17 amino acids. Germline values: CDR1 PRHDT, CDR2 FYEKMQ (reference sequence). V dropped 4 bases and J dropped 1; count of bases not matched to a gene: 9. The CDR3 protein is CASSSSTAGGRTDTQYF. CDR3 nucleotide sequence: TGTGCCAGCAGCTCTTCCACAGCGGGGGGCCGCACAGATACGCAGTATTTT.

This clone was counted a single time. The chain recombines TRBV7-7 with TRBJ2-3, with 8 positions matching TRBD2. CDR3 length: 15 amino acids. CDR1 SSHAT and CDR2 FNYEAQ come from the germline V gene (reference sequence). The V segment lost 5 bases and the J segment 5 bases; nucleotides outside the gene matches: 9. As DNA, the CDR3 is TGTGCCAGCAGCCCTCTGACGGGGGGGCAAGATACGCAGTATTTT. Translating it yields CASSPLTGGQDTQYF.

The CDR3 region has the DNA TGCGCCAGCAGCCAAGACCACAGGGGGAATGAGCAGTTCTTC. Amino acids: CASSQDHRGNEQFF. This chain links TRBV4-3 with TRBJ2-1; TRBD1 aligns across 8 bases. V dropped 0 bases and J dropped 7; count of bases not matched to a gene: 2. Per the germline V gene, CDR1 is LGHNA and CDR2 is YSLEER. CDR3 length: 14 residues.

This clone was seen more than once but under ten times. The J gene is TRBJ2-2, the V gene TRBV5-5, with D maybe TRBD2 (6 bases). Germline V CDR1 and CDR2: SGHKS, YYEKEE (reference sequence). V lost 7 bases and J 2 bases, leaving 12 bases between the germline ends. This CDR3 is built from 14 residues. The DNA for the CDR3 is TGTGCCAGCCGTGGAGGGGAAAACACCGGGGAGCTGTTTTTT. As protein: CASRGGENTGELFF.

This chain joins TRBV15 and TRBJ1-6, with 10 bases matching TRBD1. In germline, CDR1 is LNHNV, CDR2 YYDKDF (reference sequence). Losses at the gene ends were 6 bases for V and 7 bases for J; bases not matched to a gene: 9. This CDR3 is 16 amino acids long. The chain's CDR3 is CATRSDRGPGNSPLHF. For the CDR3, the DNA is TGTGCCACCAGGTCCGACAGGGGGCCGGGAAATTCACCCCTCCACTTT.

This chain links TRBV7-2 with TRBJ1-1; the match to TRBD1 covers 7 bases. Unmatched junction bases numbered 10, after V lost 7 bases and J lost 5 bases. Germline lookup yields CDR1 SGHTA and CDR2 FQGNSA. CDR3 length equals 14 residues. CDR3 amino acids: CASNLRDSRTEAFF. The CDR3 bases are TGTGCCAGCAATCTAAGGGACAGTCGAACTGAAGCTTTCTTT.

This chain joins TRBV2 and TRBJ1-1; a possible D gene is TRBD1 (5 bases). Between the trimmed V and J ends, which lost 5 bases and 6 bases, there was a span of 10 bases. The length of the CDR3 is 12 residues. Germline CDR1 is SNHLY and CDR2 is FYNNEI. The CDR3 DNA reads TGTGCCAGCAGTAAACCAGGGCCTGAAGCTTTCTTT. It encodes CASSKPGPEAFF.

The chain joins TRBV29-1 to TRBJ1-2, with a tentative D call TRBD1 (6 bases). V lost 3 bases, J lost 8 bases, and 19 bases lay in between. Germline V gene lookup returns CDR1 SQVTM and CDR2 ANQGSEA. The CDR3 runs to 14 residues. CDR3 amino acids: CSVELGHSTRGYTF. The CDR3 coding sequence is TGCAGCGTTGAGTTGGGACACTCCACAAGGGGCTACACCTTC.

V usage is TRBV9 and J usage is TRBJ2-7; 8 bases agree with TRBD1. Trimming took 0 bases from V and 3 from J; bases not matched to a gene: 8. Germline V gene sequence: CDR1 SGDLS, CDR2 YYNGEE. The CDR3 spans 16 residues. CDR3 sequence reads: CASSVGGMTGVYEQYF. CDR3 nucleotides: TGTGCCAGCAGCGTAGGGGGCATGACAGGGGTCTACGAGCAGTACTTC.

This clone was counted once. The CDR3 is CASSLIAGGSNEQFF. CDR3 DNA: TGTGCCAGCAGCTTAATAGCGGGGGGTAGTAATGAGCAGTTCTTC. The chain has TRBV7-9 and TRBJ2-1; TRBD2 matches 10 bases. Germline V gives CDR1 SEHNR, CDR2 FQNEAQ (reference sequence). V lost 2 bases and J lost 7; bases outside the gene matches: 5. The CDR3 consists of 15 residues.

A remark on this clone: Additional DNA sequences in this sample encode the identical CDR3. The rearrangement uses TRBV30 and TRBJ1-4, with 7 bases fitting TRBD1. With 3 bases clipped from V and 7 bases from J, the junction kept 8 bases outside the gene matches. The CDR3 sequence is 14 residues long. Germline assignment: CDR1 GTSNPN and CDR2 SVGIG (reference sequence). The CDR3 bases are TGTGCCTGGAGATCCCAGGGGGTCGGTGAAAAACTGTTTTTT. This gives the protein CAWRSQGVGEKLFF.

The chain carries TRBV7-9 and TRBJ2-1, with 7 bases aligning to TRBD1. Germline assignment: CDR1 SEHNR and CDR2 FQNEAQ (reference sequence). The CDR3 has 15 residues. The V gene end was trimmed by 2 bases and the J gene end by 4 bases; junction bases not matched to a gene: 5. CDR3 amino acids: CASSLRDRDYNEQFF. The CDR3 nucleotides read TGTGCCAGCAGCTTACGAGACAGGGATTACAATGAGCAGTTCTTC.

The CDR3, as DNA: TGTGCCAGCAGCAGACAGGGGAACACCGGGGAGCTGTTTTTT. Translating gives CASSRQGNTGELFF. The chain has TRBV6-2 or TRBV6-3 and TRBJ2-2; TRBD1 matches at 7 bases. The CDR3 runs 14 residues. Trimming cost V 6 bases and J 1 base; bases outside gene matches: 2. In germline, CDR1 is MNHEY, CDR2 SVGEGT.

This clone was counted a few times. Different DNA sequences within this sample yield the same CDR3. The V call is TRBV5-1, the J call TRBJ2-5, with TRBD2 matching over 10 bases. Looked up from germline, CDR1 is SGHRS and CDR2 is YFSETQ. This CDR3 is built from 16 residues. V trimming: 2 bases; J trimming: 4 bases; junction bases outside the gene matches: 8. CDR3 nucleotide sequence: TGCGCCAGCAGCTTAGCCGGGACTAGCGTCCCAGAGACCCAGTACTTC. Its translation: CASSLAGTSVPETQYF.

V usage is TRBV3-1 (or the pseudogene TRBV3-2) and J usage is TRBJ1-6; no clear D gene. This CDR3 comprises 14 residues. CDR1 and CDR2 (germline): LGHDT, YNNKEL (reference sequence). Trimming cost V 10 bases and J 0 bases, with 10 bases left between them. The CDR3, as DNA: TGTGCCACCCGAAGTAGCTCCTATAATTCACCCCTCCACTTT. The encoded protein is CATRSSSYNSPLHF.

The chain carries TRBV28 and TRBJ1-6, with D perhaps TRBD1 (6 bases). The V end was cut by 7 bases, the J end by 9 bases, with 16 bases between. Germline V gene sequence: CDR1 MDHEN, CDR2 SYDVKM. CDR3 size: 14 residues. The CDR3 DNA is TGTGCCAGCATCGAACTGGGGGCTGGTTCACCCCTCCACTTT. It codes for CASIELGAGSPLHF.

This rearrangement joins TRBV28 to TRBJ2-1; TRBD2 matches 13 bases. Germline loops: CDR1 MDHEN, CDR2 SYDVKM. CDR3 size: 17 residues. V was pared by 6 bases and J by 5 bases, with 10 bases of the junction left unmatched. As DNA, the CDR3 is TGTGCCAGCAGCTCCGGAAGGACTAGCGGGGGAGACAATGAGCAGTTCTTC. Its protein is CASSSGRTSGGDNEQFF.

This clone was seen only a few times. This chain joins TRBV7-9 and TRBJ2-7; TRBD1 aligns across 9 bases. V shed 11 bases, J shed 6 bases, and the junction held 11 bases outside the gene matches. This CDR3 spans 13 amino acids. The germline gives CDR1 SEHNR, CDR2 FQNEAQ (reference sequence). The CDR3 loop reads CAGGGQGLSEQYF. CDR3 bases: TGTGCCGGCGGGGGACAGGGACTGTCCGAGCAGTACTTC.